Below are 28 T cell receptor delta chains sequenced from a single sample in a study of gamma-delta T cells after stem cell transplantation. TCRdb re-called the RT-PCR reads through CATT. The table includes about 1,400 delta-chain clones, more than 14% detected once. Material: gamma-delta T cells. The receptors originated from a human donor. It is not recorded whose cells these are; they may come from a transplant donor.

This clone was seen more than once but under ten times. This is likely an artifact of a read error, given a far larger clone one base away. The chain carries TRDV2 and TRDJ1; 7 nucleotides match TRDD3. The germline V gene has CDR1 GEAIGNYY and CDR2 EKD. CDR3 length: 16 residues. With V trimmed by 1 base and J by 4 bases, 11 bases remained unmatched. In DNA form, the CDR3 reads TGTGCCTGTGACACGCGGGGGGATCCCAAGATCGATAAACTCATCTTT. Amino acids: CACDTRGDPKIDKLIF.

About this clone: The likely explanation is a read error, given a far larger clone one base away. No DNA is shown, since the ends of the CDR3 on it are uncertain; the CDR3 is the one TCRdb lists. The chain recombines TRAV29/DV5 with TRDJ2; the DNA was not used to check the table's D call, TRDD3. The CDR3 extends over 26 residues, inclusive of both ends. Looked up from germline, CDR1 is NSMFDY and CDR2 is ISSIKDK. The CDR3 sequence: CSVLLCSKRDLPAIYWGITLAAQLFF.

This chain's CDR3 is CACDTAGESSWDTRQMFF. The CDR3 region has the DNA TGTGCCTGTGACACCGCGGGGGAGAGCTCCTGGGACACCCGACAGATGTTTTTC. The chain links TRDV2 to TRDJ3; D may be TRDD3 (6 bases). CDR1 is GEAIGNYY, CDR2 EKD, per germline. The germline V and J ends were trimmed by 0 bases and 0 bases, with 11 bases remaining between them. This CDR3 has 18 residues.

The table lists this clone with a few counts. The chain is built from TRDV2 and TRDJ1; 8 bases fit TRDD3. V was clipped by 0 bases and J by 0 bases; unmatched bases: 11. Germline values: CDR1 GEAIGNYY, CDR2 EKD. The CDR3 is 18 residues long. The CDR3 spells CACDTLSTGILYTDKLIF. Here the CDR3 DNA reads TGTGCCTGTGACACCCTCTCTACGGGGATACTTTACACCGATAAACTCATCTTT.

This clone was observed a few times. The sample holds other DNA sequences that translate to the same CDR3. The chain joins TRDV2 to TRDJ1, with TRDD3 matching 9 bases. The CDR3 runs to 18 residues. The V gene end was trimmed by 3 bases and the J gene end by 0 bases; junction bases not matched to a gene: 13. The V gene's germline CDR1 is GEAIGNYY and CDR2 EKD. CDR3 region: CACDPVTLGDMYTDKLIF. The CDR3 DNA sequence: TGTGCCTGTGACCCCGTCACCTTGGGGGATATGTACACCGATAAACTCATCTTT.

Concerning this clone itself: This may be a read error: a much more frequent sequence differs by one nucleotide. The chain employs TRDV1 and TRDJ1; TRDD3 aligns across 9 bases. This CDR3 contains 22 residues. V lost 5 bases to trimming and J lost 2 bases; unmatched junction nucleotides: 27. From germline, CDR1 is TSWWSYY and CDR2 QGS. The CDR3 coding sequence is TGTGCTCTTGGGCACATAAAAGGCCTTTGGTACTGGGGGAGACGTACAACCGATAAACTCATCTTT. Its translation is CALGHIKGLWYWGRRTTDKLIF.

J is TRDJ3 and V is TRDV2; 10 bases line up with TRDD3. This CDR3 is built from 21 residues. Germline V lookup: CDR1 GEAIGNYY, CDR2 EKD. V shed 0 bases, J shed 0 bases, and the junction held 10 bases outside the gene matches. The CDR3: CACDTVGQGDTSSWDTRQMFF. DNA of the CDR3: TGTGCCTGTGACACCGTGGGTCAGGGGGATACGAGCTCCTGGGACACCCGACAGATGTTTTTC.

In this sample, this clone turned up a few times. A read error is the likely source, as a far larger clone sits one nucleotide away. This CDR3 is also generated by other DNA sequences in the sample. This chain connects TRAV29/DV5 to TRDJ1; tentatively, D is TRDD3 (6 bases). Deletions cut 5 bases from V and 11 bases from J, with 37 bases between. The germline gives CDR1 NSMFDY, CDR2 ISSIKDK. The CDR3 contains 18 residues. The CDR3 nucleotides read TGTGCAGCGAGCCATTTTTCCTCATCCTTTACTGGGTCGGGGGTGCTCATCTTT. This codes for CAASHFSSSFTGSGVLIF.

V gene TRDV1 combines with J gene TRDJ1, with 11 bases fitting TRDD3. Germline V gives CDR1 TSWWSYY, CDR2 QGS. After removal of 0 bases from V and 0 bases from J, the junction contained 12 bases not matched to a gene. The CDR3 is 20 amino acids. The CDR3 coding sequence is TGTGCTCTTGGGGAACTTTCCTACATGGGGGATACGGGGTACACCGATAAACTCATCTTT. Translation: CALGELSYMGDTGYTDKLIF.

The sample holds a few counts of this clone. A far larger clone is a single base away, which makes a read error likely. The sample carries other DNA sequences with the same CDR3. The chain has TRDV2 and TRDJ1, with 7 positions matching TRDD3. Germline-derived CDR1 and CDR2 are GEAIGNYY and EKD. After removal of 3 bases from V and 2 bases from J, the junction contained 11 bases not matched to a gene. This CDR3 is 16 amino acids long. The CDR3 loop reads CACDPVLGKPTDKLIF. Written as DNA, the CDR3 is TGTGCCTGTGACCCGGTACTGGGGAAGCCGACCGATAAACTCATCTTT.

This clone has more than one count but fewer than ten. This likely reflects a read error, since a far larger clone is one base away. Other DNA sequences in this sample translate to the same CDR3. The V gene is TRDV3, the J gene TRDJ1, with 9 nucleotides matching TRDD3. The CDR3 runs 18 residues. Germline loops: CDR1 TVYSNPD, CDR2 GDNSRS (reference sequence). CDR3 residues: CAFTTTTMGGYHTDKLIF. The CDR3 region has the DNA TGTGCCTTTACTACTACTACGATGGGGGGATACCACACCGATAAACTTATCTTT.

This clone has a handful of counts. The gene calls are TRDV2 and TRDJ1, with TRDD3 matching 10 bases. The CDR3 sequence is 17 residues long. Germline V gene sequence: CDR1 GEAIGNYY, CDR2 EKD. J lost 0 bases, V lost 1 base, and 7 bases had no gene match. The CDR3 loop is CACDTVGGYADTDKLIF. CDR3 DNA sequence: TGTGCCTGTGACACTGTCGGGGGATACGCGGACACCGATAAACTCATCTTT.

This clone was detected only a few times. As DNA, the CDR3 is TGTGCCTGTGACCAGGTCAAACTGGGGGATACTCTTACCGATAAACTCATCTTT. Its protein is CACDQVKLGDTLTDKLIF. The V call is TRDV2, the J call TRDJ1, with 12 bases identical to TRDD3. Looked up from germline, CDR1 is GEAIGNYY and CDR2 is EKD. The CDR3 runs 18 residues. V lost 3 bases and J lost 2; bases outside the gene matches: 12.

Regarding this clone: TCRdb's entry gives the protein of a much larger clone, which mismatches this DNA's translation at residue 5, likely from a read error; the protein reported here is translated from the DNA. CDR3 coding DNA: TGTGCCTGTGACAAGATTGCAAACACCGATAAACTCATCTTT. Translation gives CACDKIANTDKLIF. This chain connects TRDV2 to TRDJ1; D is uncertain. V lost 2 bases and J 0 bases, leaving 9 bases between the germline ends. The germline CDR1 and CDR2 sequences are GEAIGNYY and EKD. The length of the CDR3 is 14 residues.

This sequence joins TRDV1 and TRDJ1, with D perhaps TRDD3 (7 bases). CDR3 length equals 25 residues. Germline values: CDR1 TSWWSYY, CDR2 QGS. V lost 5 bases to trimming and J lost 0 bases, with 43 bases between them. The CDR3 sequence is CALGYRKRLFLFGVGGGPYTDKLIF. The CDR3 DNA reads as TGTGCTCTTGGGTATCGAAAACGGCTTTTCCTATTCGGCGTTGGTGGGGGACCGTACACCGATAAACTCATCTTT.

This clone has a handful of counts. The chain links TRDV2 to TRDJ1; 11 nucleotides line up with TRDD3. CDR1 is GEAIGNYY, CDR2 EKD, per germline. The CDR3 runs to 19 residues. Losses at the gene ends were 0 bases for V and 4 bases for J; bases not matched to a gene: 15. CDR3 in DNA: TGTGCCTGTGACACCGTTGATAATCTGGGGGATACAATCATCGATAAACTCATCTTT. Its protein is CACDTVDNLGDTIIDKLIF.

In this sample, this clone turned up a few times. The V call is TRDV2, the J call TRDJ3; 9 bases match TRDD3. The CDR3 covers 18 residues. V shed 1 base and J 0 bases; nucleotides not matched to a gene: 3. From germline, CDR1 is GEAIGNYY and CDR2 EKD. In DNA, the CDR3 is TGTGCCTGTGACACTGTGGGGGATAGCTCCTGGGACACCCGACAGATGTTTTTC. Translation: CACDTVGDSSWDTRQMFF.

In this sample, this clone is medium-sized. The rearrangement links TRDV2 to TRDJ1; D call uncertain. Trimming pared 6 bases from V and 7 bases from J, leaving 23 bases between. This CDR3 has 15 residues. Germline loops: CDR1 GEAIGNYY, CDR2 EKD. The CDR3 loop is CACYAVSSEEPKLIF. Written as DNA, the CDR3 is TGTGCCTGTTACGCCGTGTCGTCGGAAGAACCTAAACTCATCTTT.

Comments on this clone: This likely traces to a read error, being one base from a far larger clone. The chain links TRDV2 to TRDJ1; 7 bases align to TRDD3. The CDR3 totals 15 residues. Trimming at V came to 3 bases and at J to 11 bases, leaving 17 bases not matched to a gene. CDR1 GEAIGNYY and CDR2 EKD come from the germline V gene. The CDR3 DNA sequence: TGTGCCTGTGACTACCTACGTGGGGGGATGAGTAACCTCATCTTT. Translation: CACDYLRGGMSNLIF.

This clone was detected a few times. The gene calls are TRDV1 and TRDJ3; 13 bases are a match to TRDD3. Trimming at V came to 2 bases and at J to 3 bases, leaving 19 bases not matched to a gene. The CDR3 has 24 amino acids. Germline V gene data show CDR1 as TSWWSYY and CDR2 as QGS. The CDR3 here is CALGESRGAFRTGGYVWDTRQMFF. The CDR3 region has the DNA TGTGCTCTTGGGGAATCCCGTGGGGCCTTTCGTACTGGGGGATACGTCTGGGACACCCGACAGATGTTTTTC.

For this clone: Its ends do not fully match the called genes, so a read error is possible. Distinct nucleotide sequences in the sample also encode this CDR3. The chain links TRDV2 to TRDJ1; 12 bases align to TRDD3. This CDR3 spans 17 amino acids. Germline values: CDR1 GEAIGNYY, CDR2 EKD. The DNA for the CDR3 is TGTGCCTGTGATGTACTGGGGGATACAGGAGAGGCCGATAAACTCATCTTC. Translating gives CACDVLGDTGEADKLIF.

This clone has only a few counts. The chain uses TRDV2 and TRDJ1; 9 bases match TRDD3. The CDR3 length is 15 residues. Germline values: CDR1 GEAIGNYY, CDR2 EKD. V lost 7 bases to trimming and J lost 4 bases; unmatched junction nucleotides: 12. The CDR3 nucleotides read TGTGCCTGCAAGCCTTTACTGGGGGAAATCGATAAACTCATCTTT. Its translation: CACKPLLGEIDKLIF.

This clone was detected a few times. The chain links TRDV2 to TRDJ1; 11 bases are shared with TRDD3. CDR1 and CDR2 from the germline V gene are GEAIGNYY and EKD. The ends lost 2 bases at V and 9 bases at J; junction bases unmatched: 13. CDR3 size: 16 residues. DNA for the CDR3: TGTGCCTGTGACAGCCTACTGGGGGATAAGCGGCGAGAACTCATCTTT. This codes for CACDSLLGDKRRELIF.

This clone was recorded a few times. A much larger clone lies one base from this, so it may be a read error. This sequence joins TRDV2 and TRDJ1, with unresolved D. Per the germline V gene, CDR1 is GEAIGNYY and CDR2 is EKD. The CDR3 loop spans 15 amino acids. The CDR3 DNA sequence: TGTGCCTGTGACACCATGGCCCCGGGCACCGGTAAACTCATCTTT. This gives the protein CACDTMAPGTGKLIF.

Points on this clone: Sequence at one end of the junction differs from germline and may be a read error. The chain carries TRDV2 and TRDJ1, with D tentatively TRDD3 (5 bases). Germline V gene data show CDR1 as GEAIGNYY and CDR2 as EKD. The CDR3 loop spans 15 amino acids. The chain's CDR3 is CACDPLGGELYNLIF. The CDR3 region has the DNA TGTGCCTGTGACCCCCTCGGGGGCGAGCTGTATAACCTCATCTTT.

This clone was counted a few times. The likely explanation is a read error, given a far larger clone one base away. Additional DNA sequences in this sample encode the identical CDR3. DNA of the CDR3: TGTGCCTGTGACACCGTACTGGGGGCCCCGGTCACCGACAAACTCATCTTT. It translates to CACDTVLGAPVTDKLIF. V and J are TRDV2 and TRDJ1, with 8 nucleotides matching TRDD3. Germline V gives CDR1 GEAIGNYY, CDR2 EKD. This CDR3 region has 17 residues.

In regard to this clone: TCRdb's protein for this DNA is that of a much larger clone and differs from the translation at residue 13, likely a read error; the protein shown is the DNA translation. V gene TRDV2 combines with J gene TRDJ1; the match to TRDD3 covers 8 bases. The CDR3 contains 17 residues. The V gene's germline CDR1 is GEAIGNYY and CDR2 EKD. CDR3 in DNA: TGTGCCTGTGACACCGTACTGGGGGCCCCGGTCACCAATAAACTCATCTTT. This encodes CACDTVLGAPVTNKLIF.

By frequency in the sample, this clone is large (0.1 to 1%). Other DNA sequences in the same sample also yield this CDR3. The chain employs TRDV2 and TRDJ1; the D gene is possibly TRDD3 (5 bases). The V end was cut by 3 bases, the J end by 7 bases, with 29 bases between. Germline CDR1 reads GEAIGNYY; CDR2 reads EKD. This CDR3 contains 18 residues. The CDR3 sequence: CACDPVLVPSNMEPKLIF. In DNA form, the CDR3 reads TGTGCCTGTGACCCAGTACTGGTGCCATCCAATATGGAACCTAAACTCATCTTT.